This T cell receptor beta chain was retrieved from a study of T-cell memory formation after mild COVID-19. This clonotype turned up a few times. Trimming removed 2 bases from V and 0 bases from J; junction bases left unmatched: 3. This CDR3 comprises 17 residues. From germline, CDR1 is SGHAT and CDR2 FQNNGV. MiXCR, run by TCRdb on the 5' RACE reads, gives a single entry per CDR3 protein. The repertoire holds approximately 340,000 distinct CDR3 sequences, with about 16% as singletons. The sequence derives from a man aged 18 to 30 who had mild COVID-19 (a few samples of this study predate the infection). Cell type and time point are not known. Sample: PBMCs or a T cell subset sorted from them (not recorded which). The chain couples TRBV11-2 to TRBJ2-3; 12 nucleotides agree with TRBD2. The CDR3 sequence: CASSLTTSGSSTDTQYF. CDR3 bases: TGTGCCAGCAGCTTAACGACTAGCGGGAGTAGCACAGATACGCAGTATTTT.